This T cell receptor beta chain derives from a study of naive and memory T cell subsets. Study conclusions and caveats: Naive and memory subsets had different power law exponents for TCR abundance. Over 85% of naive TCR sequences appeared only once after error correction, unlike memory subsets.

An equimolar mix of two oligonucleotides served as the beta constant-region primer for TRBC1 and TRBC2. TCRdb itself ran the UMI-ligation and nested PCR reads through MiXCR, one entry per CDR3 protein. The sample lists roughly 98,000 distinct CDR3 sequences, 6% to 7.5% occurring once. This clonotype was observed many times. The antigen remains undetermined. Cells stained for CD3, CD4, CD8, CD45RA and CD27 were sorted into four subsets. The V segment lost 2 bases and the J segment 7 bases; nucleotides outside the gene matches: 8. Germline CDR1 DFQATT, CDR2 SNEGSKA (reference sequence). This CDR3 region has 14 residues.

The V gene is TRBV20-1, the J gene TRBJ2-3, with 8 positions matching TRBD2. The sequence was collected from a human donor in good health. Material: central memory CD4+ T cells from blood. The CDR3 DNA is TGCAGTGCTAGACCGGGACTAGTTAGTCATACGCAGTATTTT. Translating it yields CSARPGLVSHTQYF.